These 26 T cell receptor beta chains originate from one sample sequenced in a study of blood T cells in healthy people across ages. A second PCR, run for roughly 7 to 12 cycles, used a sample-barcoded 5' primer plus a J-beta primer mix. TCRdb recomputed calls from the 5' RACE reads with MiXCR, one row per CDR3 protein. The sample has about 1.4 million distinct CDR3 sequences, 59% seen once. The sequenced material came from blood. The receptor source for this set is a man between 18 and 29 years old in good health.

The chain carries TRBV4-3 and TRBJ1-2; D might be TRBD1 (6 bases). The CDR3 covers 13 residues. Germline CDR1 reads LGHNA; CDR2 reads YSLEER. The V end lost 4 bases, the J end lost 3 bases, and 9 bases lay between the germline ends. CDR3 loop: CASSRGQYYGYTF. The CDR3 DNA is TGCGCCAGCAGCCGTGGACAGTACTATGGCTACACCTTC.

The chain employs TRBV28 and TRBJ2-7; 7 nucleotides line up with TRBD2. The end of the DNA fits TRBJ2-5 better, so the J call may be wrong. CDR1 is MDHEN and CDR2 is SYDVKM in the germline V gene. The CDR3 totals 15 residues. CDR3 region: CASSLFAAGEETQYF. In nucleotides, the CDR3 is TGTGCCAGCAGTTTATTCGCCGCGGGGGAGGAGACCCAGTACTTC.

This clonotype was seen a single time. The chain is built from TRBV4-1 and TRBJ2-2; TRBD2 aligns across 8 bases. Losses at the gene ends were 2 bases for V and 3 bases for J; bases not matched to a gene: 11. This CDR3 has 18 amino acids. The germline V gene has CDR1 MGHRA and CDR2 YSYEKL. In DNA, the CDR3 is TGCGCCAGCAGCCAACAAATCGAGGGACTAGGGGACACCGGGGAGCTGTTTTTT. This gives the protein CASSQQIEGLGDTGELFF.

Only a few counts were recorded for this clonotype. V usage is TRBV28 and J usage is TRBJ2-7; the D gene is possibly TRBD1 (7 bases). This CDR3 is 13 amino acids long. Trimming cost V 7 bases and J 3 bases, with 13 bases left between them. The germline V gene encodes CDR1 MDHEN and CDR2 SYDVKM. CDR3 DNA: TGTGCCAGCAAAAGCAGGGGGGTCTACGAGCAGTACTTC. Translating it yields CASKSRGVYEQYF.

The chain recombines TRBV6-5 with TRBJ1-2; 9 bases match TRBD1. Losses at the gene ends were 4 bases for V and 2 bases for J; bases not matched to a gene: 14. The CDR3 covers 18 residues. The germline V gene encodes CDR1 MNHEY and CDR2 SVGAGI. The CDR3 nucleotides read TGTGCCAGCAGTTTCCTTCTACAGGGGGCGGCTGTGAACTATGGCTACACCTTC. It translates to CASSFLLQGAAVNYGYTF.

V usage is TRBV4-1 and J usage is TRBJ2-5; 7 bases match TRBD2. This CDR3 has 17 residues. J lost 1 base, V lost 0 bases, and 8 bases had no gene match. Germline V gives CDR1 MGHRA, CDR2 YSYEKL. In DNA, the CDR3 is TGCGCCAGCAGCCAAGATCCTAATAGCGGGCTCCAAGAGACCCAGTACTTC. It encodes CASSQDPNSGLQETQYF.

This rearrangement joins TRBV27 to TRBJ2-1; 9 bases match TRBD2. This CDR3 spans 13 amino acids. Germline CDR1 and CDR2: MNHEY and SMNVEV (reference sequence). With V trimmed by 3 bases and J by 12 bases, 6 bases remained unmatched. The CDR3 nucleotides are TGTGCCAGCAGTTTGGGTAGCGGGAGCCGGCAGTTCTTC. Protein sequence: CASSLGSGSRQFF.

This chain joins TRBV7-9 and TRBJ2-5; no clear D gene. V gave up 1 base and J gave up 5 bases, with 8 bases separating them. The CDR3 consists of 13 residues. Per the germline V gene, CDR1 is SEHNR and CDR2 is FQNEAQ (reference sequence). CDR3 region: CASSLVSSETQYF. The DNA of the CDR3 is TGTGCCAGCAGCTTAGTGAGTTCGGAGACCCAGTACTTC.

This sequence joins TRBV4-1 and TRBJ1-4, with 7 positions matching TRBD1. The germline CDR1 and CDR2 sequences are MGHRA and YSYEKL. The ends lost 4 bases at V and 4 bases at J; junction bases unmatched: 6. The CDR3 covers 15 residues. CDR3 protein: CASSPGTAGNEKLFF. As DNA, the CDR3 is TGCGCCAGCAGCCCTGGGACAGCCGGTAATGAAAAACTGTTTTTT.

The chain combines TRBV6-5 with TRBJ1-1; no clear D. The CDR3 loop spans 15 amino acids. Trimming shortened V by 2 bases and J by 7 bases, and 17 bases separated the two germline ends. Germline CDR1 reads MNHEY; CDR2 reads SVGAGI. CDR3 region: CASSYRGERRDEAFF. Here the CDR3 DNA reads TGTGCCAGCAGTTACCGTGGAGAGAGGAGAGATGAAGCTTTCTTT.

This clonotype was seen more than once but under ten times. Written as DNA, the CDR3 is TGCAGCGTTTTCACAGGGAGCACAGATACGCAGTATTTT. It encodes CSVFTGSTDTQYF. This chain connects TRBV29-1 to TRBJ2-3; D possibly corresponds to TRBD1 (6 bases). CDR3 length: 13 amino acids. Trimming left V 5 bases short and J 0 bases short, with 9 bases between. Germline CDR1 is SQVTM and CDR2 is ANQGSEA.

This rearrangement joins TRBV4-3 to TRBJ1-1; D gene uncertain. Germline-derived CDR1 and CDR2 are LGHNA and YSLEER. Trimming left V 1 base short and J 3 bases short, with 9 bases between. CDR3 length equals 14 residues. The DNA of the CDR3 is TGCGCCAGCAGCCAAGCTTATAGGGACACTGAAGCTTTCTTT. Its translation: CASSQAYRDTEAFF.

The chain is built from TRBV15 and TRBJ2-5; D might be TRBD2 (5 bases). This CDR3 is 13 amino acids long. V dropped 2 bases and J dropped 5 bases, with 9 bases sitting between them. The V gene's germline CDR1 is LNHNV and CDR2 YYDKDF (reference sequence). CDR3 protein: CATSRPGWETQYF. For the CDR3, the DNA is TGTGCCACCAGCAGACCGGGGTGGGAGACCCAGTACTTC.

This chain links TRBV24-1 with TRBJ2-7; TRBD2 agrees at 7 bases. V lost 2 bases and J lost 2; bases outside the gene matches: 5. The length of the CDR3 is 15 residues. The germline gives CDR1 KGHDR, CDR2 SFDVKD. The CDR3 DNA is TGTGCCACCAGTGATTCTAGCGGACCTACCTACGAGCAGTACTTC. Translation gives CATSDSSGPTYEQYF.

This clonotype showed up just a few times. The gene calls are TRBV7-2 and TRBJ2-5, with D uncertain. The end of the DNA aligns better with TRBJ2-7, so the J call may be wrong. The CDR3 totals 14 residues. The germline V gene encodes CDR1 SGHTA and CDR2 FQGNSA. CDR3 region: CASSPGSWTYEQYF. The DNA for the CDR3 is TGTGCCAGCAGCCCAGGCTCCTGGACCTACGAGCAGTACTTC.

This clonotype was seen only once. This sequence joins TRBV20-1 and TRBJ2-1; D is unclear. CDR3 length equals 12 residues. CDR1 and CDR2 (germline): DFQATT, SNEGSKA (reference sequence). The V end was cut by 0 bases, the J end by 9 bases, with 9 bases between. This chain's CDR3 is CSARDRTREQFF. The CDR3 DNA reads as TGCAGTGCTAGAGATCGGACCCGTGAGCAGTTCTTC.

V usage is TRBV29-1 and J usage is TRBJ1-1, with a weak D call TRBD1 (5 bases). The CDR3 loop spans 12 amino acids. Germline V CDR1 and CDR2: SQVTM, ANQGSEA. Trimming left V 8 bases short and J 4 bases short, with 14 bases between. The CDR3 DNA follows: TGCAGCACCGGGGGGTTTGTCACTGAAGCTTTCTTT. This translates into CSTGGFVTEAFF.

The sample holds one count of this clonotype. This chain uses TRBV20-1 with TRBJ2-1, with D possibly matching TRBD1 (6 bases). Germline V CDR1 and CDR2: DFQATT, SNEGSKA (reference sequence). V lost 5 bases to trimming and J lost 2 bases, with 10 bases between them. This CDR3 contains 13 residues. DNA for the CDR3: TGCAGTGCTTTCAGGGGAACCTACAATGAGCAGTTCTTC. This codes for CSAFRGTYNEQFF.

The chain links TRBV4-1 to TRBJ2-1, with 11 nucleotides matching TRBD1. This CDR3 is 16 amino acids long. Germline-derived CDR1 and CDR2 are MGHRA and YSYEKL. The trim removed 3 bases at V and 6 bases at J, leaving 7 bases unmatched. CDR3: CASSQIIGQGANEQFF. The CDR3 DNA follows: TGCGCCAGCAGCCAGATAATAGGACAGGGGGCCAATGAGCAGTTCTTC.

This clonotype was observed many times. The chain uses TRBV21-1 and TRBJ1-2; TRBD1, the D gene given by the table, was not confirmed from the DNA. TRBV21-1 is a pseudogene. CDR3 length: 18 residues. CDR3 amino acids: CASSKFKGGRGLIYGYTF. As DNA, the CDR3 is TGTGCCAGCAGCAAGTTCAAAGGGGGCAGGGGGCTTATCTATGGCTACACCTTC.

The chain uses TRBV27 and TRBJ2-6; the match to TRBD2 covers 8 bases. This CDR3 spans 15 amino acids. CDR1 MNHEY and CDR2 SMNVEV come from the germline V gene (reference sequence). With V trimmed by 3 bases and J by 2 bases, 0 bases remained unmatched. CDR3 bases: TGTGCCAGCAGTTTCGGGGGGGCTGGGGCCAACGTCCTGACTTTC. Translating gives CASSFGGAGANVLTF.

CDR3 DNA: TGCAGCGTTGTTGCGGGAGACTTTGGCGGGGAGCTGTTTTTT. Translated, it gives CSVVAGDFGGELFF. V is TRBV29-1 and J is TRBJ2-2, with 7 bases lining up with TRBD2. The CDR3 sequence is 14 residues long. In germline, CDR1 is SQVTM, CDR2 ANQGSEA. Trimming took 4 bases from V and 7 from J; bases not matched to a gene: 9.

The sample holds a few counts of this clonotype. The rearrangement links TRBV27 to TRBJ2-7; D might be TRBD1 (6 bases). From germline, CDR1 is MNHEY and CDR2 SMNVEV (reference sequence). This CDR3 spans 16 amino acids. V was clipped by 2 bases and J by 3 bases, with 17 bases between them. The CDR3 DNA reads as TGTGCCAGCAGTTTAGGAACCGGGACACTGGGCTACGAGCAGTACTTC. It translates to CASSLGTGTLGYEQYF.

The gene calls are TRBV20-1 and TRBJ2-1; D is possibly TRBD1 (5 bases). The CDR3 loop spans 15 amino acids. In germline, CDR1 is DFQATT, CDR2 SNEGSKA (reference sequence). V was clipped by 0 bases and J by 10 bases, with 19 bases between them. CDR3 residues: CSARDQQELSYEQFF. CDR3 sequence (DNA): TGCAGTGCTAGAGATCAACAGGAGCTCTCCTACGAGCAGTTCTTC.

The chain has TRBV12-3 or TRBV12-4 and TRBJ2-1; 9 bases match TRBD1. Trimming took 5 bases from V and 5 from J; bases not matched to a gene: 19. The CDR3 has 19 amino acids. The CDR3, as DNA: TGTGCCAGCAGTCCCAGACACAGGGGGCTTTTGTTAGGAGACAATGAGCAGTTCTTC. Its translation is CASSPRHRGLLLGDNEQFF.

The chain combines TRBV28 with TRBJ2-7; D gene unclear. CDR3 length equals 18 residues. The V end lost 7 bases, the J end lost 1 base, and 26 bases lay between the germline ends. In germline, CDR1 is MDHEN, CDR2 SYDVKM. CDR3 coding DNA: TGTGCCAGCAACCAACTGGTAAAGGGCCCAAATCCTTCCTACGAGCAGTACTTC. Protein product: CASNQLVKGPNPSYEQYF.